The present entry profiles one T cell receptor (beta chain) with its context. Germline CDR1 is SGHTA and CDR2 is FQGNSA. With 5 bases clipped from V and 3 bases from J, the junction kept 7 bases outside the gene matches. The CDR3 loop spans 15 amino acids. The data were taken from a study of blood T cells in healthy people across ages. Per-sample yields of isolated PBMCs were at least 6 million. PCR was performed a second time for about 7 to 12 cycles using a sample-barcoded 5' primer and a J-beta primer mix. A 12-random-nucleotide template-switch adaptor tagged each cDNA molecule. TCRdb reprocessed the 5' RACE reads with MiXCR, giving one entry per CDR3 protein. This sample has over 500,000 distinct CDR3 sequences, with over 40% found just once.

The rearrangement uses TRBV7-2 and TRBJ2-3, with TRBD1 matching over 8 bases. The specimen was blood. The origin of this receptor is an elderly woman in good health. The CDR3 loop reads CASSARQGRTDTQYF. In DNA, the CDR3 is TGTGCCAGCAGCGCAAGACAGGGGAGGACAGATACGCAGTATTTT.